This T cell receptor (beta chain) was captured in a study of cytomegalovirus exposure and HLA in healthy donors. This clone was detected a few times. What it binds is unknown. Measured with immunoSEQ multiplex PCR; TCRdb has only the in-frame clones, and not every one. The table shows approximately 180,000 clones, with about 89% occurring only once. Germline loops: CDR1 MNHEY, CDR2 SVGAGI. V gave up 2 bases and J gave up 5 bases, with 9 bases separating them. The CDR3 length is 14 residues. Study conclusions and caveats: Researchers counted roughly 150 TCR beta chains as cytomegalovirus-associated. In vitro, a few CMV-associated chains proved specific for CMV antigens.

The donors belonged to the roughly 110-subject validation cohort, separate from the 666-subject first cohort. Sequenced: PBMCs. This receptor was obtained from a man between 18 and 35 years old in good health and CMV-seropositive. The gene calls are TRBV6-5 and TRBJ1-4, with D uncertain. The CDR3, as DNA: TGTGCCAGCAGTTACGGAGGATTGAATGAAAAACTGTTTTTT. Translated: CASSYGGLNEKLFF.